The 15 T cell receptor beta chains presented below share a single source sample, sequenced in a study of patients and donors after allogeneic stem cell transplantation. TCRdb reprocessed the RT-PCR reads via MiXCR and lists one record per CDR3 protein. The top ten hold 5% to 6.5% of the sample, which has about a million distinct CDR3 sequences, under 20% seen once. Sequencing was carried out using blood, either unsorted or a sorted T cell fraction (not recorded which). The receptors here all came from a human donor who was either an allogeneic HSCT recipient or a stem cell or donor lymphocyte infusion donor (not recorded which). It is not recorded whose cells these are; they may come from a transplant donor.

This clonotype was seen only a few times. V is TRBV5-1 and J is TRBJ1-1; D remains ambiguous. From germline, CDR1 is SGHRS and CDR2 YFSETQ. Trimming removed 0 bases at V and 5 bases at J, with 5 bases between. The CDR3 spans 12 residues. CDR3 sequence: CASSLEQTEAFF. CDR3 nucleotide sequence: TGCGCCAGCAGCTTGGAACAGACTGAAGCTTTCTTT.

This clonotype was found a few times. This chain links TRBV6-5 with TRBJ1-4; no definite D call. Trimming left V 2 bases short and J 4 bases short, with 11 bases between. Germline CDR1 MNHEY, CDR2 SVGAGI. The CDR3 has 15 residues. CDR3 loop: CASSYIAGRNEKLFF. CDR3 DNA: TGTGCCAGCAGTTACATTGCAGGTCGTAATGAAAAACTGTTTTTT.

This chain uses TRBV4-2 with TRBJ2-5; D gene unclear. Trimming cost V 2 bases and J 3 bases, with 4 bases left between them. The CDR3 contains 12 residues. Germline CDR1 reads LGHNA; CDR2 reads YNFKEQ. The CDR3 bases are TGTGCCAGCAGCCAAATAAAAGAGACCCAGTACTTC. Encoded protein: CASSQIKETQYF.

This clonotype was found a few times. The chain couples TRBV4-2 to TRBJ1-6; D gene uncertain. The germline CDR1 and CDR2 sequences are LGHNA and YNFKEQ. Trimming shortened V by 1 base and J by 9 bases, and 13 bases separated the two germline ends. The CDR3 spans 15 residues. The CDR3 coding sequence is TGTGCCAGCAGCCAAGGAGACGCGGGCGGTTCACCCCTCCACTTT. Amino acids: CASSQGDAGGSPLHF.

This clonotype showed up just a few times. V usage is TRBV6-1 and J usage is TRBJ2-1; 13 nucleotides align to TRBD2. Germline V CDR1 and CDR2: MNHNS, SASEGT. This CDR3 contains 15 residues. J gave up 8 bases and V 5 bases, and 6 bases lay outside the gene matches. In DNA, the CDR3 is TGTGCCAGCAGTCGGACTAGCGGGAGTCGGGATGAGCAGTTCTTC. It specifies CASSRTSGSRDEQFF.

The genes are TRBV5-4 and TRBJ2-2; no clear D gene. There are 13 residues in the CDR3. Per germline, CDR1 SGHNT and CDR2 YYREEE (reference sequence). Trimming left V 0 bases short and J 6 bases short, with 6 bases between. CDR3 amino acids: CASSLDGSGELFF. CDR3 coding DNA: TGTGCCAGCAGCTTGGACGGGTCCGGGGAGCTGTTTTTT.

V usage is TRBV7-6 and J usage is TRBJ2-5, with D hard to call. The V gene's germline CDR1 is SGHVS and CDR2 FNYEAQ. Trimming stripped 2 bases from V and 3 bases from J, with 10 bases between. The CDR3 extends over 14 amino acids. CDR3 in DNA: TGTGCCAGCAGCTTATTGGGCCAAAAAGAGACCCAGTACTTC. It specifies CASSLLGQKETQYF.

This clonotype was counted only a few times. The V call is TRBV4-3, the J call TRBJ1-1, with a tentative D call TRBD1 (5 bases). The CDR3 runs to 15 residues. Germline CDR1 and CDR2: LGHNA and YSLEER. With 0 bases removed from V and 4 bases from J, the gap between germline ends came to 12 bases. CDR3 protein: CASSQDDGGSTEAFF. Written as DNA, the CDR3 is TGCGCCAGCAGCCAAGATGACGGGGGGAGCACTGAAGCTTTCTTT.

The chain uses TRBV24-1 and TRBJ2-2, with D perhaps TRBD1 (5 bases). CDR3 length equals 14 residues. V was shortened by 6 bases and J by 0 bases, with 7 bases between the two germline ends. Germline V gene lookup returns CDR1 KGHDR and CDR2 SFDVKD. Written as DNA, the CDR3 is TGTGCCACCAGTTGGACATCGAACACCGGGGAGCTGTTTTTT. It specifies CATSWTSNTGELFF.

The chain combines TRBV2 with TRBJ2-5, with a weak D call TRBD2 (5 bases). Germline V gene data show CDR1 as SNHLY and CDR2 as FYNNEI. The CDR3 length is 16 residues. V shed 6 bases and J shed 4 bases, with 21 bases lying between them. The CDR3 DNA is TGTGCCAGCAGGGCAGCTAGCTCTCGACCGGGAGAGACCCAGTACTTC. Protein product: CASRAASSRPGETQYF.

In its sample, this clonotype was seen a few times. The chain joins TRBV6-1 to TRBJ2-3; maybe TRBD2 (6 bases). The germline V gene has CDR1 MNHNS and CDR2 SASEGT. V gave up 5 bases and J gave up 4 bases, with 16 bases separating them. The CDR3 has 15 residues. This CDR3 reads CASSREAARADTQYF. CDR3 coding DNA: TGTGCCAGCAGTAGGGAGGCCGCCCGGGCAGATACGCAGTATTTT.

In this sample, this clonotype turned up many times. For the CDR3, the DNA is TGCAGCGTGGGACTATTCTTCACAGATACGCAGTATTTT. The encoded protein is CSVGLFFTDTQYF. This sequence joins TRBV29-1 and TRBJ2-3; the match to TRBD2 covers 7 bases. The ends lost 6 bases at V and 2 bases at J; junction bases unmatched: 5. Germline lookup yields CDR1 SQVTM and CDR2 ANQGSEA. The CDR3 consists of 13 residues.

This chain joins TRBV7-9 and TRBJ1-2; D is unresolved. V gave up 2 bases and J gave up 4 bases, with 11 bases separating them. Germline V gives CDR1 SEHNR, CDR2 FQNEAQ (reference sequence). The CDR3 contains 14 residues. CDR3 region: CASSLSSYPYGYTF. As DNA, the CDR3 is TGTGCCAGCAGCTTATCGTCCTACCCCTATGGCTACACCTTC.

This clonotype was counted a single time. The gene calls are TRBV18 and TRBJ2-7; D remains ambiguous. V was trimmed by 6 bases and J by 0 bases, leaving 9 bases between them. The CDR3 has 13 amino acids. Germline V gene lookup returns CDR1 KGHSH and CDR2 LQKENI. CDR3 sequence (DNA): TGTGCCAGCTCGTCCATGTCCTCCTACGAGCAGTACTTC. Protein: CASSSMSSYEQYF.

CDR3 in DNA: TGCGCCAGCAGCTTGGAGCTAGCGGGATTCGACGAGCAGTACTTC. Its translation: CASSLELAGFDEQYF. The chain has TRBV5-1 and TRBJ2-7; 9 bases line up with TRBD2. Germline CDR1 reads SGHRS; CDR2 reads YFSETQ. Trimming took 0 bases from V and 5 from J; bases not matched to a gene: 6. This CDR3 comprises 15 residues. Full variable domain (remainder filled in from reference TRBV5-1 and TRBJ2-7): KAGVTQTPRYLIKTRGQQVTLSCSPISGHRSVSWYQQTPGQGLQFLFEYFSETQRNKGNFPGRFSGRQFSNSRSEMNVSTLELGDSALYLCASSLELAGFDEQYFGPGTRLTVT.